The clone carrying this T cell receptor beta chain has more than one count but fewer than ten. Its target is not known. This sample is part of a study of beta chain features in type 1 diabetes. Overall study: Age and gender were similar between patients and healthy donors, as were cell yields. All of the samples together had 85 million to 130 million sorted cells examined. Study-level points and caveats: Sequencing of cDNA might inflate the share of cells that strongly express TCR. Among all four CD4+ subsets, Type 1 diabetes patients had TCRB CDR3s that were moderately but significantly shorter.

Since all of the isolated RNA was reverse transcribed, expressed TCRB transcripts were what got sequenced. Some clones are missing from TCRdb's copy, which holds only in-frame ones; the method was immunoSEQ multiplex PCR. The table includes 500,000 to 800,000 clones, 9.5% to 15% detected once. Naive, central memory, regulatory and stem cell-like memory cells within the CD4+ compartment were sorted using CD45RO/CCR7/CD25/CD127/CD95/CD27. The germline V gene has CDR1 MGHRA and CDR2 YSYEKL. V lost 1 base, J lost 10 bases, and 12 bases stayed unmatched. This CDR3 has 17 residues. This rearrangement joins TRBV4-1 to TRBJ2-1, with TRBD2 identical over 11 bases. Sequencing was carried out using naive CD4+ T cells from blood. The TCR sequence derives from a young man with type 1 diabetes. The CDR3 DNA reads as TGCGCCAGCAGCCAAGGAGAGACTAGCGGGGTACCCGGGGAGCAGTTCTTC. Amino acid sequence: CASSQGETSGVPGEQFF.